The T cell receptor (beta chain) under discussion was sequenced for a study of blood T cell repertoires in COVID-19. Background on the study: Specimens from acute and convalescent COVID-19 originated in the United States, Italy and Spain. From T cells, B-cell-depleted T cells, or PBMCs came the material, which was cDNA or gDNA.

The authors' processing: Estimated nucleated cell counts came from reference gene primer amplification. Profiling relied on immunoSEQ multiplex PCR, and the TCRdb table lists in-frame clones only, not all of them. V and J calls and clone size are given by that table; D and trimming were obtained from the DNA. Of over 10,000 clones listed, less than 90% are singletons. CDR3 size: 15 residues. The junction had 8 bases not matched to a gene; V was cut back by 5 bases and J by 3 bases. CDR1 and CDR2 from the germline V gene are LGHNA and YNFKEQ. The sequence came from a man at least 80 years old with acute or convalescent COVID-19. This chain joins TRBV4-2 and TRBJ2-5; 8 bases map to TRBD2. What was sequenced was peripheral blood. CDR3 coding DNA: TGTGCCAGCAGCTTAGGAAGCGGGGGAGAAGAGACCCAGTACTTC. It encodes CASSLGSGGEETQYF.